This entry describes one TCR beta chain. V dropped 2 bases and J dropped 9; count of bases not matched to a gene: 10. The germline gives CDR1 DFQATT, CDR2 SNEGSKA (reference sequence). The CDR3 is made up of 14 amino acids. TCRdb re-called the 5' RACE reads through MiXCR, storing one row per CDR3 protein. The sample yields 550,000 to 700,000 distinct CDR3 sequences, roughly 20% seen once. The data originate from a study of identical twins. The same sample was also used in a study of T cells expressing NK-cell markers.

The sequence came from a woman younger than 35 in good health. Sequencing used PBMCs. The V call is TRBV20-1, the J call TRBJ2-1; 7 nucleotides align to TRBD2. CDR3 in DNA: TGCAGTGCTAGAAGGGCGGGAGAGGGTGGTGAGCAGTTCTTC. Protein: CSARRAGEGGEQFF.